This T cell receptor (beta chain) was obtained from a study of OX40 agonist ivuxolimab in advanced cancers. Trimming left V 6 bases short and J 6 bases short, with 8 bases between. The CDR3 runs 10 residues. Germline CDR1 and CDR2: GTSNPN and SVGIG (reference sequence). Clones were read by immunoSEQ multiplex PCR, and TCRdb kept only the in-frame ones, dropping some. The table has about 82,000 clones, less than 85% seen once. The source was CD4+ or CD8+ T cells sorted from blood, collected in a trial of the OX40 agonist ivuxolimab. The TCR comes from an adult with an advanced solid tumor such as melanoma, head and neck, liver or kidney cancer. V gene TRBV30 combines with J gene TRBJ1-2; possible D gene TRBD1, 6 bases. CDR3 bases: TGTGCCTGCCAGGGGCATGGCTACACCTTC. Its protein is CACQGHGYTF.